The text below deals with one T cell receptor (beta chain). This sample is part of a study of technical replicates of blood from several donors. Germline CDR1 reads SQVTM; CDR2 reads ANQGSEA. V was pared by 0 bases and J by 3 bases, with 18 bases between. The CDR3 runs 16 residues. TCRdb's copy holds only in-frame clones and misses some; the assay was immunoSEQ multiplex PCR. Of approximately 75,000 clones listed, roughly 77% are singletons. Material for sequencing was PBMCs. This chain joins TRBV29-1 and TRBJ2-7; possibly TRBD1 for D (8 bases). The sequence derives from a human donor in good health. Some clones in this sample may be carry-over from other donors' samples. CDR3 in amino acids: CSVEDWTTGGVYEQYF. CDR3 DNA: TGCAGCGTTGAAGATTGGACTACAGGGGGGGTCTACGAGCAGTACTTC.